These 14 T cell receptor beta chains were all obtained from the same sample, sequenced in a study of T cells after yellow fever vaccination. TCRdb reprocessed the 5' RACE reads with MiXCR, giving one entry per CDR3 protein. The repertoire holds tens of thousands of distinct CDR3 sequences, with 7.5% to 9% as singletons. Source: CD8+ T cells sorted from PBMCs, taken on the day of the yellow fever booster vaccination. Every receptor here comes from a man aged 25 to 40 who received the YFV17D yellow fever vaccine.

This clonotype was seen only a few times. This sequence joins TRBV2 and TRBJ2-1; no clear D. V lost 3 bases and J lost 1, with 16 bases in between. Germline V gene sequence: CDR1 SNHLY, CDR2 FYNNEI. The CDR3 is 17 residues long. The chain's CDR3 is CASSEGFSGRSYNEQFF. CDR3 in DNA: TGTGCCAGCAGTGAGGGATTTTCCGGACGGTCCTACAATGAGCAGTTCTTC. Variable domain in full (rest from reference TRBV2 and TRBJ2-1): EPEVTQTPSHQVTQMGQEVILRCVPISNHLYFYWYRQILGQKVEFLVSFYNNEISEKSEIFDDQFSVERPDGSNFTLKIRSTKLEDSAMYFCASSEGFSGRSYNEQFFGPGTRLTVL.

This clonotype occurred a few times. V is TRBV2 and J is TRBJ2-7; a weak D match, TRBD1 (6 bases). Germline CDR1 SNHLY, CDR2 FYNNEI. The CDR3 is 13 residues long. Trimming left V 6 bases short and J 3 bases short, with 12 bases between. CDR3 DNA: TGTGCCAGCAGCACCAGGGGCCGCTACGAGCAGTACTTC. This codes for CASSTRGRYEQYF.

This rearrangement joins TRBV15 to TRBJ2-7; D not certain. This CDR3 has 13 amino acids. The germline V and J ends were trimmed by 1 base and 6 bases, with 10 bases remaining between them. CDR1 is LNHNV and CDR2 is YYDKDF in the germline V gene (reference sequence). CDR3 in DNA: TGTGCCACCAGCAGAGGGCCGGTCGGCGAGCAGTACTTC. As protein: CATSRGPVGEQYF.

The gene calls are TRBV7-9 and TRBJ2-7; 9 bases fit TRBD2. J was trimmed by 6 bases and V by 5 bases; bases with no gene match: 17. The CDR3 contains 17 residues. Looked up from germline, CDR1 is SEHNR and CDR2 is FQNEAQ (reference sequence). CDR3 in amino acids: CASSNPERGVGGPEQYF. The CDR3 nucleotides read TGTGCCAGCAGCAATCCAGAGCGGGGGGTAGGGGGACCCGAGCAGTACTTC.

This clonotype was seen repeatedly, ten times or more. This chain connects TRBV24-1 to TRBJ2-7, with D perhaps matching TRBD1 (6 bases). Per germline, CDR1 KGHDR and CDR2 SFDVKD. V lost 1 base, J lost 4 bases, and 10 bases lay in between. This CDR3 is 14 amino acids long. CDR3: CATSDFGTPYEQYF. The CDR3 DNA follows: TGTGCCACCAGTGATTTCGGGACACCTTACGAGCAGTACTTC.

The table lists this clonotype with a few counts. The chain employs TRBV6-2 or TRBV6-3 and TRBJ1-5; the match to TRBD1 covers 7 bases. The CDR3 consists of 16 residues. The J segment lost 3 bases and the V segment lost 2 bases, leaving 7 bases of the junction unmatched. Per the germline V gene, CDR1 is MNHEY and CDR2 is SVGEGT. CDR3 amino acids: CASSYPDRAINQPQHF. As DNA, the CDR3 is TGTGCCAGCAGTTACCCTGACAGGGCAATCAATCAGCCCCAGCATTTT.

This clonotype showed up just a few times. The chain is built from TRBV29-1 and TRBJ2-2; TRBD1 matches 7 bases. The CDR3 covers 13 residues. The germline V gene has CDR1 SQVTM and CDR2 ANQGSEA. The V and J ends lost 7 bases and 7 bases, in that order; junction bases with no gene match: 9. The DNA for the CDR3 is TGCAGCGCTAGCCAAGGGGGCAACGGGGAGCTGTTTTTT. Amino acid sequence: CSASQGGNGELFF.

This clonotype turned up a few times. The V call is TRBV2, the J call TRBJ2-7; maybe TRBD2 (7 bases). With 6 bases removed from V and 0 bases from J, the gap between germline ends came to 21 bases. CDR3 length equals 17 residues. Germline V gives CDR1 SNHLY, CDR2 FYNNEI. For the CDR3, the DNA is TGTGCCAGCAGGGGGGCCCGGGGGGAAGCCAGCTCCTACGAGCAGTACTTC. It is translated as CASRGARGEASSYEQYF.

In its sample, this clonotype was seen a few times. This chain uses TRBV7-8 with TRBJ2-2; the match to TRBD2 covers 10 bases. Germline CDR1 SGHVS, CDR2 FQNEAQ. This CDR3 contains 16 residues. V was pared by 1 base and J by 5 bases, with 4 bases of the junction left unmatched. CDR3 nucleotides: TGTGCCAGCAGCTTAGGGCCAGCGGGAGGGACCGGGGAGCTGTTTTTT. Its translation is CASSLGPAGGTGELFF.

This clonotype was recorded a few times. The chain recombines TRBV13 with TRBJ2-5; 7 positions match TRBD1. Germline V gives CDR1 PRHDT, CDR2 FYEKMQ (reference sequence). CDR3 size: 14 residues. With 4 bases clipped from V and 2 bases from J, the junction kept 4 bases outside the gene matches. CDR3 protein: CASSWSGQQETQYF. In nucleotides, the CDR3 is TGTGCCAGCAGCTGGTCGGGACAGCAAGAGACCCAGTACTTC. The complete variable domain, with remaining parts taken from reference TRBV13 and TRBJ2-5, reads AAGVIQSPRHLIKEKRETATLKCYPIPRHDTVYWYQQGPGQDPQFLISFYEKMQSDKGSIPDRFSAQQFSDYHSELNMSSLELGDSALYFCASSWSGQQETQYFGPGTRLLVL.

The chain combines TRBV20-1 with TRBJ2-3; TRBD2 matches 7 bases. The CDR3 contains 14 residues. Germline V gene data show CDR1 as DFQATT and CDR2 as SNEGSKA (reference sequence). V dropped 2 bases and J dropped 8; count of bases not matched to a gene: 10. The CDR3 DNA reads as TGCAGTGCTAGATCTAGTCTAGCGGTCCTTACGCAGTATTTT. Protein sequence: CSARSSLAVLTQYF.

The chain employs TRBV30 and TRBJ2-1; TRBD2 aligns across 9 bases. CDR3 size: 12 residues. Germline CDR1 reads GTSNPN; CDR2 reads SVGIG (reference sequence). Germline trimming cut 4 bases from V and 9 bases from J; bases unmatched to any gene: 4. CDR3 sequence reads: CAWTSGITEQFF. The CDR3 region has the DNA TGTGCCTGGACTAGCGGGATAACTGAGCAGTTCTTC.

This chain uses TRBV20-1 with TRBJ1-1, with D perhaps TRBD1 (6 bases). The CDR3 spans 13 residues. With 3 bases removed from V and 6 bases from J, the gap between germline ends came to 14 bases. Germline V gene data show CDR1 as DFQATT and CDR2 as SNEGSKA (reference sequence). CDR3: CSASKGGYAEAFF. The CDR3 nucleotides read TGCAGTGCTAGTAAAGGGGGTTACGCTGAAGCTTTCTTT.

This chain connects TRBV2 to TRBJ2-2; D is perhaps TRBD1 (6 bases). The CDR3 is made up of 13 amino acids. The V end was cut by 6 bases, the J end by 6 bases, with 11 bases between. Germline CDR1 is SNHLY and CDR2 is FYNNEI. The CDR3 sequence is CASRQQGPGELFF. CDR3 nucleotide sequence: TGTGCCAGCAGGCAACAGGGTCCCGGGGAGCTGTTTTTT.